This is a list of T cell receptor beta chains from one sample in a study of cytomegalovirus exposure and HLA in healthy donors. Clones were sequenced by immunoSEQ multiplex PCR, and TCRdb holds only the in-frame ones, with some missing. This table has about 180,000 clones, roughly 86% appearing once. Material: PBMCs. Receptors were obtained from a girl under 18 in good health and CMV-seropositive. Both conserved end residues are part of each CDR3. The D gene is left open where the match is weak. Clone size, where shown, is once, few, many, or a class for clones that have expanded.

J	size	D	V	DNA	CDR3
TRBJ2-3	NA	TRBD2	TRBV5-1	TGCGCCAGCAGCTATAGCGGGGGTAGCACAGATACGCAGTATTTT	CASSYSGGSTDTQYF
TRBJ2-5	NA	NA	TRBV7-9	TGTGCCAGCAGCTTAGACAGTGAGAAAGAGACCCAGTACTTC	CASSLDSEKETQYF
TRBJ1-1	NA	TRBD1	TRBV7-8	TGTGCCAGCAGCACGATGACAGGGTTGAACACTGAAGCTTTCTTT	CASSTMTGLNTEAFF
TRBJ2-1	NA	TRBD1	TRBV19	TGTGCCAGTAGTATAGATTGGGACAGGGCTTACAATGAGCAGTTCTTC	CASSIDWDRAYNEQFF
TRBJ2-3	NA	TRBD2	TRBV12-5	TGTGCTAGCGCTCTCGGACGAAGCGGGGGGCCCACAGATACGCAGTATTTT	CASALGRSGGPTDTQYF
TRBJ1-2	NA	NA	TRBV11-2	TGTGCCAGCAGCCCCCGACCGGGGGGCTACACCTTC	CASSPRPGGYTF
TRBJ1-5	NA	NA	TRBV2	TGTGCCAGCAGTGCCGGGTCCGTGGGTCGGCAGCCCCAGCATTTT	CASSAGSVGRQPQHF
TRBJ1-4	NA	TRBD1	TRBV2	TGTGCCACCCACCAGGGGGCGCGTGAAAAACTGTTTTTT	CATHQGAREKLFF
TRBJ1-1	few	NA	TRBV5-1	TGCGCCAGCAGCTTAACACAGAACACTGAAGCTTTCTTT	CASSLTQNTEAFF
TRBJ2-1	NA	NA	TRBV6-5	TGTGCCAGCAGTTACGATACAGGAAAGCAGTTCTTC	CASSYDTGKQFF
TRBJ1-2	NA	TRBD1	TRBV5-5	TGTGCCAGCAGGGTGGCCGCAGGGGGTACCTATGGCTACACCTTC	CASRVAAGGTYGYTF
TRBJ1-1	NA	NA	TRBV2	TGTGCCAGCAGGGACACTGGACAGACGAACACTGAAGCTTTCTTT	CASRDTGQTNTEAFF
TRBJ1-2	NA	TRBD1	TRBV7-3	TGTGCCAGTATTTTCTACCTGACAGGGGATGGCTACACCTTC	CASIFYLTGDGYTF